One and the same sample provided the 30 T cell receptor beta chains below, sequenced in a study of post-analysis software for immune sequencing data (dated by TCRdb to the mid-2010s). Study-wide findings and limitations: Significantly higher frequencies in patients than in controls were found for roughly 5 TRBV segments, including TRBV5-6, TRBV5-1 and TRBV20-1.

Their recognized antigens are unknown. Library method: PCR. The sequencing machine was an Illumina HiSeq 2500. To reduce PCR and sequencing biases, unique molecular identifiers were incorporated into the TCR beta cDNA libraries. TCRdb's own reprocessing of the public reads used fastp at Q25 and MiXCR and kept productive beta chains. Each CDR3 protein appears once, grouped with its most common genes and DNA. A total of hundreds of thousands of distinct CDR3 sequences appear in this sample, over 45% of them only once. The ten largest make up about 10% of the sample. Sequencing used blood. These receptors were taken from a girl aged 2 to 10 with multiple sclerosis.

J is TRBJ1-2 and V is TRBV7-9; 8 bases fit TRBD1. CDR1 and CDR2 from the germline V gene are SEHNR and FQNEAQ (reference sequence). The CDR3 consists of 15 residues. The V segment lost 4 bases and the J segment 1 base; nucleotides outside the gene matches: 5. DNA for the CDR3: TGTGCCAGCAGCTCTAACGACAGGGGTAACTATGGCTACACCTTC. Its protein is CASSSNDRGNYGYTF.

The chain couples TRBV7-2 to TRBJ1-6; D possibly corresponds to TRBD1 (6 bases). CDR3 length equals 14 residues. Trimming removed 3 bases from V and 7 bases from J, with 10 bases in between. CDR1 and CDR2 from the germline V gene are SGHTA and FQGNSA. In DNA form, the CDR3 reads TGTGCCAGCAGCTTGGGGGGCAGAAATTCACCCCTCCACTTT. Its translation: CASSLGGRNSPLHF.

The J gene is TRBJ1-5, the V gene TRBV27; no firm D call. The CDR3 is 14 amino acids. The V and J ends lost 6 bases and 0 bases respectively, with 9 bases between them. CDR1 MNHEY and CDR2 SMNVEV come from the germline V gene (reference sequence). The CDR3 region is CASRPTASNQPQHF. The CDR3 DNA sequence: TGTGCCAGCAGGCCCACAGCTAGCAATCAGCCCCAGCATTTT.

This clonotype has more than one count but fewer than ten. At one of its ends the junction is not consistent with the germline gene, which may arise from a read error. The chain employs TRBV6-5 and TRBJ2-7, with D possibly being TRBD2 (7 bases). The CDR3 runs 15 residues. The V gene's germline CDR1 is MNHEY and CDR2 SVGAGI. CDR3 sequence: CASSYSGGLGYEQYF. CDR3 in DNA: TGTGCCAGTAGTTACTCCGGGGGGCTCGGGTACGAGCAGTACTTC.

V is TRBV29-1 and J is TRBJ2-1, with 12 bases lining up with TRBD2. The J segment lost 4 bases and the V segment lost 6 bases, leaving 10 bases of the junction unmatched. From germline, CDR1 is SQVTM and CDR2 ANQGSEA. There are 16 residues in the CDR3. The CDR3 is CSVTRTSGIRYNEQFF. The DNA for the CDR3 is TGCAGCGTGACCCGGACTAGCGGGATTCGTTACAATGAGCAGTTCTTC.

This chain connects TRBV5-4 to TRBJ1-2; TRBD1 matches 7 bases. In germline, CDR1 is SGHNT, CDR2 YYREEE (reference sequence). This CDR3 contains 15 residues. After removal of 4 bases from V and 5 bases from J, the junction contained 11 bases not matched to a gene. The CDR3 DNA follows: TGTGCCAGCAGCCCGCCTCCGGGACAGATGTATGGCTACACCTTC. Its translation is CASSPPPGQMYGYTF. Full variable domain (missing parts from reference TRBV5-4 and TRBJ1-2): ETGVTQSPTHLIKTRGQQVTLRCSSQSGHNTVSWYQQALGQGPQFIFQYYREEENGRGNFPPRFSGLQFPNYSSELNVNALELDDSALYLCASSPPPGQMYGYTFGSGTRLTVV.

This sequence joins TRBV18 and TRBJ2-7; D is uncertain. Germline CDR1 and CDR2: KGHSH and LQKENI. Trimming cost V 4 bases and J 1 base, with 8 bases left between them. CDR3 length: 13 amino acids. The chain's CDR3 is CASSLHRSYEQYF. CDR3 coding DNA: TGTGCCAGCTCACTGCACAGATCCTACGAGCAGTACTTC.

This sequence joins TRBV24-1 and TRBJ2-7; 7 bases match TRBD1. The CDR3 spans 21 residues. J gave up 0 bases and V 9 bases, and 28 bases lay outside the gene matches. The germline gives CDR1 KGHDR, CDR2 SFDVKD. The CDR3 loop is CATYRWFRGWGQRASSYEQYF. CDR3 coding DNA: TGTGCCACCTACCGTTGGTTCCGAGGCTGGGGACAGAGGGCTTCCTCCTACGAGCAGTACTTC.

This sequence joins TRBV12-3 or TRBV12-4 and TRBJ1-1; a weak D match, TRBD1 (6 bases). This CDR3 is built from 14 residues. V shed 5 bases and J shed 1 base, with 11 bases lying between them. CDR3 DNA sequence: TGTGCCAGCAGTACCCGACAGGCGAACACTGAAGCTTTCTTT. This sequence encodes CASSTRQANTEAFF.

This chain connects TRBV19 to TRBJ2-6; 9 bases fit TRBD1. The J segment lost 4 bases and the V segment lost 10 bases, leaving 2 bases of the junction unmatched. The CDR3 has 13 amino acids. Germline V gives CDR1 LNHDA, CDR2 SQIVND (reference sequence). The CDR3 DNA follows: TGTGCCACACAGGGGGCCGGGGCCAACGTCCTGACTTTC. Translation: CATQGAGANVLTF.

This chain joins TRBV20-1 and TRBJ2-3; D is possibly TRBD1 or TRBD2 (6 bases each). The CDR3 contains 15 residues. V shed 4 bases and J shed 7 bases, with 21 bases lying between them. From germline, CDR1 is DFQATT and CDR2 SNEGSKA (reference sequence). For the CDR3, the DNA is TGCAGTGCTACCCCGAGAGGGGGGAGGAGAAATACGCAGTATTTT. Encoded protein: CSATPRGGRRNTQYF.

The genes are TRBV5-5 and TRBJ1-5; D remains unclear. CDR1 is SGHKS, CDR2 YYEKEE, per germline (reference sequence). This CDR3 has 16 residues. V lost 3 bases to trimming and J lost 0 bases, with 13 bases between them. CDR3 loop: CASSSAPHDSNQPQHF. The CDR3 DNA reads as TGTGCCAGCAGCTCTGCACCGCACGATAGCAATCAGCCCCAGCATTTT.

The rearrangement links TRBV19 to TRBJ2-7; the match to TRBD2 covers 12 bases. CDR1 and CDR2 from the germline V gene are LNHDA and SQIVND (reference sequence). Losses at the gene ends were 5 bases for V and 2 bases for J; bases not matched to a gene: 7. The CDR3 has 16 residues. CDR3 bases: TGTGCCAGTAGTGCACACGGACTAGCGGGAACCTACGAGCAGTACTTC. Translated, it gives CASSAHGLAGTYEQYF.

The chain is built from TRBV3-1 and TRBJ1-1; D gene uncertain. The V gene's germline CDR1 is LGHDT and CDR2 YNNKEL (reference sequence). This CDR3 has 13 amino acids. The ends were cut back, 1 base at V and 8 bases at J, with 11 bases in the middle. This chain's CDR3 is CASSQAKTGEAFF. DNA for the CDR3: TGTGCCAGCAGCCAAGCGAAGACCGGAGAAGCTTTCTTT. Full variable domain (outside the CDR3, taken from reference TRBV3-1 and TRBJ1-1): DTAVSQTPKYLVTQMGNDKSIKCEQNLGHDTMYWYKQDSKKFLKIMFSYNNKELIINETVPNRFSPKSPDKAHLNLHINSLELGDSAVYFCASSQAKTGEAFFGQGTRLTVV.

CDR3: CASTLFPDRSYGYTF. The CDR3 nucleotides are TGTGCCAGCACCCTATTCCCGGATAGGTCCTATGGCTACACCTTC. The V gene is TRBV12-3 or TRBV12-4, the J gene TRBJ1-2; no clear D gene. Trimming shortened V by 7 bases and J by 4 bases, and 19 bases separated the two germline ends. This CDR3 is 15 amino acids long.

The CDR3 DNA sequence: TGTGCCAGCAATATTGAGGTTGGAGCAGAGCAGTTCTTC. Protein sequence: CASNIEVGAEQFF. The chain employs TRBV6-2 or TRBV6-3 and TRBJ2-1; the D is unclear. CDR3 size: 13 residues. Per germline, CDR1 MNHEY and CDR2 SVGEGT. V was trimmed by 7 bases and J by 10 bases, leaving 17 bases between them.

The chain carries TRBV10-3 and TRBJ2-1, with TRBD1 matching 9 bases. The J call is doubtful: the DNA matches TRBJ2-7 better. There are 13 residues in the CDR3. Germline V gives CDR1 ENHRY, CDR2 SYGVKD. The CDR3 sequence: CAIRRDRAGEQYF. The CDR3 nucleotides are TGTGCCATTCGCCGGGACAGGGCTGGGGAGCAGTACTTC.

This clonotype was counted between two and nine times. The genes are TRBV20-1 and TRBJ2-5; D is possibly TRBD1 or TRBD2 (5 bases each). Germline V CDR1 and CDR2: DFQATT, SNEGSKA (reference sequence). CDR3 length equals 15 residues. With 6 bases removed from V and 2 bases from J, the gap between germline ends came to 19 bases. CDR3 sequence (DNA): TGCAGTGCCCAAGGGACCCGAGAATCTCAAGAGACCCAGTACTTC. Translating it yields CSAQGTRESQETQYF.

The rearrangement uses TRBV15 and TRBJ2-4; D perhaps matches TRBD2 (6 bases). V gave up 6 bases and J gave up 8 bases, with 20 bases separating them. The CDR3 extends over 15 amino acids. The germline V gene encodes CDR1 LNHNV and CDR2 YYDKDF (reference sequence). Here the CDR3 reads CATSTGRDSRYIQYF. The CDR3, as DNA: TGTGCCACCAGTACGGGCAGGGACTCCAGGTACATTCAGTACTTC.

This rearrangement joins TRBV10-2 to TRBJ1-6; D might be TRBD1 (5 bases). The V gene lost 7 bases and the J gene lost 0 bases, with 16 bases spanning the gap. CDR1 WSHSY and CDR2 SAAADI come from the germline V gene. The CDR3 is 17 residues long. The CDR3 coding sequence is TGCGCCAGCAAGAGCCAGGGTCAGAGCTCCTATAATTCACCCCTCCACTTT. Translation gives CASKSQGQSSYNSPLHF.

This rearrangement joins TRBV7-2 to TRBJ2-7; 7 bases are shared with TRBD2. Germline CDR1 reads SGHTA; CDR2 reads FQGNSA. This CDR3 region has 14 residues. V lost 3 bases to trimming and J lost 2 bases; unmatched junction nucleotides: 4. Here the CDR3 reads CASSFGGNPYEQYF. Here the CDR3 DNA reads TGTGCCAGCAGCTTCGGGGGGAACCCCTACGAGCAGTACTTC.

As for this clonotype: One end of the junction fails to match germline, which may point to a read error. This chain links TRBV7-9 with TRBJ2-1; TRBD2 matches 8 bases. Germline values: CDR1 SEHNR, CDR2 FQNEAQ (reference sequence). The length of the CDR3 is 13 residues. The CDR3 here is CSSSFGGESEQFF. The CDR3 DNA reads TGTTCCAGCAGCTTCGGGGGGGAGAGTGAGCAGTTCTTC.

The rearrangement uses TRBV5-1 and TRBJ2-7; D gene uncertain. The J call is in doubt because the DNA end fits TRBJ2-5 better. The germline V gene has CDR1 SGHRS and CDR2 YFSETQ. This CDR3 has 13 residues. The CDR3, as DNA: TGCGCCAGCAGACCCTTAATGGAGGAGACCCAGTACTTC. As protein: CASRPLMEETQYF.

The sample holds a few counts of this clonotype. This chain connects TRBV12-3 or TRBV12-4 to TRBJ1-2; 8 bases are a match to TRBD1. The junction had 13 bases not matched to a gene; V was cut back by 3 bases and J by 4 bases. The CDR3 consists of 17 residues. The CDR3, as DNA: TGTGCCAGCAGTTTTCGGCCCGCCGGGACAGGCGGCTATGGCTACACCTTC. It translates to CASSFRPAGTGGYGYTF.

The table lists this clonotype with a few counts. The rearrangement uses TRBV10-3 and TRBJ2-5; the D gene is possibly TRBD1 (6 bases). The J call may be faulty, since TRBJ2-7 better matches the DNA end. The germline V gene has CDR1 ENHRY and CDR2 SYGVKD. There are 16 residues in the CDR3. CDR3 in amino acids: CAISGLRAERGGEQYF. Written as DNA, the CDR3 is TGTGCCATCAGTGGTCTGCGAGCGGAGCGAGGGGGCGAGCAGTACTTC.

The chain uses TRBV14 and TRBJ2-7; D may be TRBD1 (6 bases). Germline CDR1 reads SGHDN; CDR2 reads FVKESK. The CDR3 loop spans 17 amino acids. V was pared by 2 bases and J by 0 bases, with 17 bases between. The CDR3 DNA reads as TGTGCCAGCAGCCAATTACGGACAGTGAGGATCTCCTACGAGCAGTACTTC. Its protein is CASSQLRTVRISYEQYF.

Note on this clonotype: One end of the junction does not line up with germline, which may come from a read error. The chain has TRBV7-9 and TRBJ2-1; 8 nucleotides line up with TRBD2. The CDR3 is 18 residues long. Germline V gene sequence: CDR1 SEHNR, CDR2 FQNEAQ (reference sequence). The CDR3 nucleotides read TGTGCCAGCAGCTTAGTAATGACGCGGGGGGAAAAGTACAATGAGCAGTTTTTC. This encodes CASSLVMTRGEKYNEQFF.

V gene TRBV11-1 combines with J gene TRBJ2-5, with D hard to call. CDR1 SGHAT and CDR2 FQDESV come from the germline V gene (reference sequence). The CDR3 has 15 amino acids. V was pared by 4 bases and J by 5 bases, with 17 bases between. CDR3 nucleotide sequence: TGTGCCAGCAGCTCCCTCCGGGCTGCCAGGGAGACCCAGTACTTC. Protein: CASSSLRAARETQYF.

The V call is TRBV7-9, the J call TRBJ1-2, with no clear D. There are 13 residues in the CDR3. Germline V gene lookup returns CDR1 SEHNR and CDR2 FQNEAQ (reference sequence). V lost 4 bases and J lost 4, with 10 bases in between. The CDR3 DNA is TGTGCCAGCAGCTCGCTCGACATCTATGGCTACACCTTC. This codes for CASSSLDIYGYTF.

The chain is built from TRBV5-1 and TRBJ2-1; TRBD2 agrees at 7 bases. CDR3 length: 16 residues. The germline gives CDR1 SGHRS, CDR2 YFSETQ. The trim removed 3 bases at V and 3 bases at J, leaving 9 bases unmatched. The CDR3 here is CASSWGEGLDYNEQFF. CDR3 coding DNA: TGCGCCAGCAGCTGGGGGGAGGGCCTGGACTACAATGAGCAGTTCTTC.